These 32 T cell receptor beta chains share one sample of origin, sequenced in a study of T cells in women clearing cervical HPV infection. TCRdb's table, derived via immunoSEQ multiplex PCR, lists solely in-frame clones and lacks some. The sample totals 30,000 to 40,000 clones. The sample was blood buffy coat. The receptor set was obtained from a woman between 18 and 69 years old with a cervical HPV16 infection that either progressed to CIN3+ or cleared (not recorded which).

About this clone: The read halts 3 residues ahead of the CDR3 end, with the missing end drawn from the germline J gene. The genes are TRBV6-2 or TRBV6-3 and TRBJ2-3; D possibly corresponds to TRBD2 (6 bases). CDR3 length: 15 residues. CDR1 and CDR2 (germline): MNHEY, SVGEGT. V gave up 5 bases and J gave up 1 base, with 13 bases separating them. The CDR3 protein is CASSPYGGGTDTQYF. Incomplete CDR3 DNA: TGTGCCAGCAGTCCCTATGGCGGGGGCACAGATACG.

About this clone itself: The CDR3 extends 3 residues past the end of the read, so its final part is completed from the germline J gene. The rearrangement uses TRBV19 and TRBJ2-1, with 7 bases lining up with TRBD2. Trimming took 10 bases from V and 4 from J; bases not matched to a gene: 13. Germline-derived CDR1 and CDR2 are LNHDA and SQIVND (reference sequence). The CDR3 is made up of 15 amino acids. The covered CDR3 bases are TGTGCCACCCGGGGTGGGACTACCGGATACAATGAG. Protein sequence: CATRGGTTGYNE. The complete CDR3 protein is CATRGGTTGYNEQFF.

Worth noting for this clone: The sequence runs out 3 residues before the end of the CDR3; the remainder is reconstructed from the germline J gene. The chain carries TRBV19 and TRBJ2-3, with 10 bases identical to TRBD2. V lost 4 bases and J lost 3; bases outside the gene matches: 4. The CDR3 totals 15 residues. CDR1 and CDR2 from the germline V gene are LNHDA and SQIVND (reference sequence). This CDR3 is CASSTAGGLTDTQYF. The part of the CDR3 DNA that was read is TGTGCCAGTAGTACAGCGGGGGGGCTAACAGATACG.

Notes on this clone: The sequenced fragment ends 3 residues before the CDR3 boundary, so the rest is inferred from the germline J gene. The chain recombines TRBV2 with TRBJ1-6; 8 nucleotides agree with TRBD1. The CDR3 is 17 amino acids. Germline CDR1 SNHLY, CDR2 FYNNEI. J gave up 7 bases and V 6 bases, and 14 bases lay outside the gene matches. The CDR3 bases that were read are TGTGCCAGCAGGGGGGTTCGGACAGGGCGTGGGAATTCACCC. This gives the protein CASRGVRTGRGNSP. The full CDR3 protein is CASRGVRTGRGNSPLHF.

On this clone itself: Coverage ceases 3 residues before the CDR3 finishes, and the germline J gene fills in the end. This chain connects TRBV5-1 to TRBJ1-2; TRBD1 aligns across 7 bases. This CDR3 is built from 14 residues. V was clipped by 3 bases and J by 6 bases; unmatched bases: 8. Germline CDR1 SGHRS, CDR2 YFSETQ. CDR3 bases read: TGCGCCAGCAGCTCTACAGGGGTTGGGAATGGC. Its translation is CASSSTGVGNG. The CDR3 in full is CASSSTGVGNGYTF.

This clone is identified as medium-sized from frequency. The missing CDR3 end, 3 residues past where the read stops, is filled in from the germline J gene. The chain has TRBV18 and TRBJ2-1, with 8 bases fitting TRBD2. Germline V gives CDR1 KGHSH, CDR2 LQKENI. The trim removed 3 bases at V and 7 bases at J, leaving 5 bases unmatched. CDR3 size: 14 residues. The CDR3 bases that were read are TGTGCCAGCTCACCCGGAGCGGGGGAGAATGAG. Translating it yields CASSPGAGENE. The CDR3 in its entirety is CASSPGAGENEQFF.

A note on this clone: The read terminates 3 residues before the CDR3 end, so the remaining end is supplied by the germline J gene. Distinct nucleotide sequences in the sample also encode this CDR3. The chain joins TRBV29-1 to TRBJ1-2; 9 nucleotides align to TRBD1. V was pared by 3 bases and J by 5 bases, with 4 bases of the junction left unmatched. The CDR3 is 13 amino acids. Germline V gives CDR1 SQVTM, CDR2 ANQGSEA. The CDR3 sequence is CSVDYGTGYGYTF. Partial CDR3 DNA: TGCAGCGTTGATTATGGGACAGGGTATGGC.

For this clone: The CDR3 end is not reached by the read, which stops 3 residues before it; the germline J gene fills it in. This chain joins TRBV12-3 or TRBV12-4 and TRBJ2-3; D gene ambiguous. Trimming removed 8 bases from V and 5 bases from J, with 8 bases in between. The CDR3 extends over 11 amino acids. CDR3 DNA (partial): TGTGCCAGCTTCTCAGGAGATACG. Residues: CASFSGDT. The whole CDR3 sequence is CASFSGDTQYF.

A remark on this clone: The CDR3 end falls 3 residues outside the read, so it is completed with the germline J gene. This chain uses TRBV11-1 with TRBJ2-2, with no clear D. Trimming removed 6 bases at V and 5 bases at J, with 10 bases between. The CDR3 has 13 amino acids. Germline V gives CDR1 SGHAT, CDR2 FQDESV (reference sequence). The CDR3 sequence: CASRLTNTGELFF. The sequenced CDR3 bases are TGTGCCAGCAGACTAACCAATACCGGGGAG.

About this clone: The read comes to an end 3 residues before the CDR3 does, leaving the germline J gene to fill in the end. Within the sample, other DNA sequences also encode this same CDR3. The chain combines TRBV18 with TRBJ1-3, with 7 positions matching TRBD1. Unmatched junction bases numbered 14, after V lost 3 bases and J lost 0 bases. Germline CDR1 KGHSH, CDR2 LQKENI. The CDR3 is made up of 19 amino acids. CDR3 bases read: TGTGCCAGCTCACCTCCCCTCATTACCGGGACAGTCTCTGGAAACACC. Amino acids: CASSPPLITGTVSGNT. The CDR3 reads in full as CASSPPLITGTVSGNTIYF.

Notes on this clone: The CDR3 goes on 3 residues after the read ends, and that part is filled in from the germline J gene. The V call is TRBV6-1, the J call TRBJ2-4, with TRBD1 matching over 7 bases. Germline V gives CDR1 MNHNS, CDR2 SASEGT. CDR3 size: 14 residues. The CDR3 reads CASSEVFIGGGQYF. The sequenced part of the CDR3 DNA is TGTGCCAGCAGTGAAGTTTTCATAGGGGGCGGT.

As for this clone: The read gets to within 3 residues of the CDR3 end, and the germline J gene fills in the rest. The V call is TRBV11-3, the J call TRBJ2-5; no clear D gene. Trimming took 0 bases from V and 4 from J, leaving 12 bases between them. Germline V CDR1 and CDR2: SGHNT, YENEEA. CDR3 length: 15 amino acids. Incomplete CDR3 DNA: TGTGCCAGCAGCTTAGATGGATTAGCCGGAGAGACC. Protein sequence: CASSLDGLAGET. The whole CDR3 region reads CASSLDGLAGETQYF.

With respect to this clone: The read ends 3 residues early relative to the CDR3; the germline J gene fills the gap. The chain combines TRBV2 with TRBJ1-4; the D is unclear. This CDR3 has 15 amino acids. Trimming took 1 base from V and 0 from J, leaving 6 bases between them. Germline lookup yields CDR1 SNHLY and CDR2 FYNNEI. CDR3 residues: CASSEGEPTNEKLFF. Partial CDR3 DNA: TGTGCCAGCAGTGAAGGCGAACCAACTAATGAAAAA.

As concerns this clone: The CDR3 is cut off 3 residues early in the read; its end comes from the germline J gene. This chain joins TRBV5-1 and TRBJ2-1; the D gene is possibly TRBD1 (5 bases). Germline CDR1 SGHRS, CDR2 YFSETQ. This CDR3 has 14 residues. Trimming cost V 1 base and J 5 bases, with 10 bases left between them. The CDR3 protein is CASSLRSRDNEQFF. CDR3 bases read: TGCGCCAGCAGCTTGAGGTCCAGGGACAATGAG.

Notes on this clone: The read ends 3 residues early relative to the CDR3; the germline J gene fills the gap. The chain links TRBV10-3 to TRBJ2-1, with 9 bases that match TRBD2. Germline CDR1 and CDR2: ENHRY and SYGVKD. This CDR3 has 14 amino acids. Germline trimming cut 10 bases from V and 0 bases from J; bases unmatched to any gene: 4. CDR3 DNA (partial): TGTGCCACTCTAGCGGGGAGCTCCTACAATGAG. Encoded protein: CATLAGSSYNE. The complete CDR3 reads CATLAGSSYNEQFF.

Regarding this clone: The read ends 3 residues shy of where the CDR3 ends; the end is completed using the germline J gene. The chain couples TRBV10-3 to TRBJ2-7; perhaps TRBD1 as D (5 bases). Looked up from germline, CDR1 is ENHRY and CDR2 is SYGVKD. The CDR3 totals 15 residues. V shed 0 bases and J shed 4 bases, with 13 bases lying between them. The CDR3 is CAISESKGVGYEQYF. The CDR3 bases that were read are TGTGCCATCAGTGAGTCCAAAGGGGTGGGTTACGAG.

For this clone: The DNA ends 3 residues before the CDR3 does, and the rest of the CDR3 is filled in from the germline J gene. The V and J genes are TRBV20-1 and TRBJ2-7; no clear D gene. Germline V gene sequence: CDR1 DFQATT, CDR2 SNEGSKA (reference sequence). The CDR3 has 14 amino acids. V was trimmed by 3 bases and J by 3 bases, leaving 15 bases between them. The sequenced part of the CDR3 DNA is TGCAGTGCTAGGAAGGCAGGATCAGGCTACGAG. It specifies CSARKAGSGYE. The full CDR3 sequence reads CSARKAGSGYEQYF.

Of note for this clone: The read terminates 3 residues before the CDR3 end, so the remaining end is supplied by the germline J gene. The rearrangement joins TRBV30 to TRBJ2-3; D ambiguous. Germline V lookup: CDR1 GTSNPN, CDR2 SVGIG (reference sequence). The CDR3 consists of 13 residues. V was trimmed by 0 bases and J by 6 bases, leaving 10 bases between them. The CDR3 region is CAWSVLLEDTQYF. Partial CDR3 DNA: TGTGCCTGGAGTGTACTTCTAGAGGATACG.

To note about this clone: From the germline J gene comes the end of the CDR3, since the read stops 3 residues before it. The gene calls are TRBV20-1 and TRBJ2-5; D remains ambiguous. CDR3 length: 12 amino acids. Looked up from germline, CDR1 is DFQATT and CDR2 is SNEGSKA (reference sequence). V lost 2 bases and J lost 2, with 6 bases in between. The chain's CDR3 is CSARSEQETQYF. CDR3 DNA (partial): TGCAGTGCTAGAAGCGAACAAGAGACC.

A remark on this clone: The read ends 3 residues early relative to the CDR3; the germline J gene fills the gap. The chain combines TRBV5-1 with TRBJ2-1; TRBD2 is a possible D gene (5 bases). The CDR3 runs 16 residues. Germline lookup yields CDR1 SGHRS and CDR2 YFSETQ. Between the trimmed V and J ends, which lost 0 bases and 0 bases, there was a span of 10 bases. Partial CDR3 DNA: TGCGCCAGCAGCTTGGGAAGCGGAAGCTCCTACAATGAG. This sequence encodes CASSLGSGSSYNE. The CDR3 as a whole reads CASSLGSGSSYNEQFF.

With regard to this clone: The read gets to within 3 residues of the CDR3 end, and the germline J gene fills in the rest. The rearrangement joins TRBV6-2 or TRBV6-3 to TRBJ1-5; 7 positions match TRBD1. The V segment lost 8 bases and the J segment 3 bases; nucleotides outside the gene matches: 7. The CDR3 spans 14 residues. The germline CDR1 and CDR2 sequences are MNHEY and SVGEGT. This chain's CDR3 is CASRVGTDNQPQHF. The part of the CDR3 DNA that was read is TGTGCCAGCCGGGTCGGGACAGACAATCAGCCC.

As for this clone: The missing CDR3 end, 3 residues past where the read stops, is filled in from the germline J gene. The J gene is TRBJ2-7, the V gene TRBV7-8, with D uncertain. In germline, CDR1 is SGHVS, CDR2 FQNEAQ. V was trimmed by 0 bases and J by 3 bases, leaving 9 bases between them. There are 14 residues in the CDR3. The CDR3 DNA, read in part, is TGTGCCAGCAGCTTAGCGAGGCCTTACTACGAG. Translation: CASSLARPYYE. The entire CDR3 is CASSLARPYYEQYF.

Regarding this clone: The read comes to an end 3 residues before the CDR3 does, leaving the germline J gene to fill in the end. V usage is TRBV19 and J usage is TRBJ1-2; no clear D gene. Per germline, CDR1 LNHDA and CDR2 SQIVND (reference sequence). CDR3 length equals 15 residues. The CDR3 reads CASSIGAAISYDYTF. The DNA read from the CDR3 is TGTGCCAGTAGTATAGGGGCCGCAATCTCCTACGAC.

Worth noting for this clone: A junction end diverges from the germline sequence, so it may reflect a read error. Read data end 3 residues before the CDR3 end; the end is taken from the germline J gene. Other nucleotide sequences in the sample specify the same CDR3. V gene TRBV30 combines with J gene TRBJ1-3; 10 bases match TRBD1. The CDR3 extends over 15 amino acids. The germline V gene encodes CDR1 GTSNPN and CDR2 SVGIG (reference sequence). The CDR3 DNA, read in part, is TGTGCCTGGACCGCGGACAGGGGGACCCGAAACACG. Translating it yields CAWTADRGTRNT. In full, the CDR3 reads CAWTADRGTRNTIYF.

The part of the CDR3 DNA that was read is TGCGCCAGCAGACCCGGGACAGGGGACGGTCAGCCC. Translating gives CASRPGTGDGQP. The CDR3, in full, reads CASRPGTGDGQPQHF. The V gene is TRBV5-1, the J gene TRBJ1-5; 10 bases align to TRBD1. The CDR3 extends 3 residues past the end of the read, so its final part is completed from the germline J gene. With V trimmed by 5 bases and J by 6 bases, 8 bases remained unmatched. Germline CDR1 SGHRS, CDR2 YFSETQ. The length of the CDR3 is 15 residues.

The DNA read from the CDR3 is TGTGCCAGCAGCATCGACAGGACTGCTGAA. Its translation: CASSIDRTAE. From start to end, the CDR3 is CASSIDRTAEAFF. The chain joins TRBV2 to TRBJ1-1; possible D gene TRBD1, 6 bases. The missing CDR3 end, 3 residues past where the read stops, is filled in from the germline J gene. This CDR3 is 13 amino acids long. Germline CDR1 and CDR2: SNHLY and FYNNEI. V lost 6 bases and J lost 6, with 14 bases in between. The full variable domain, completed using reference TRBV2 and TRBJ1-1, is EPEVTQTPSHQVTQMGQEVILRCVPISNHLYFYWYRQILGQKVEFLVSFYNNEISEKSEIFDDQFSVERPDGSNFTLKIRSTKLEDSAMYFCASSIDRTAEAFFGQGTRLTVV.

Notes on this clone: Coverage ceases 3 residues before the CDR3 finishes, and the germline J gene fills in the end. This rearrangement joins TRBV11-2 to TRBJ2-7; 8 nucleotides match TRBD1. The V and J ends lost 5 bases and 5 bases, in that order; junction bases with no gene match: 8. Per germline, CDR1 SGHAT and CDR2 FQNNGV. This CDR3 spans 14 amino acids. The covered CDR3 bases are TGTGCCAGCAGCATCCTGGACAGGGATGACGAG. Its protein product is CASSILDRDDE. The full CDR3 protein reads CASSILDRDDEQYF.

Comments on this clone: The DNA ends 3 residues before the CDR3 does, and the rest of the CDR3 is filled in from the germline J gene. The chain uses TRBV19 and TRBJ1-2; D uncertain. The germline V gene encodes CDR1 LNHDA and CDR2 SQIVND (reference sequence). With 7 bases removed from V and 4 bases from J, the gap between germline ends came to 16 bases. The length of the CDR3 is 14 residues. The CDR3 protein is CASTSAGSRYGYTF. The covered CDR3 bases are TGTGCCAGTACTTCTGCGGGAAGCCGCTATGGC.

A remark on this clone: Read data end 3 residues before the CDR3 end; the end is taken from the germline J gene. This chain connects TRBV14 to TRBJ1-6; D unclear. Between the trimmed V and J ends, which lost 2 bases and 7 bases, there was a span of 12 bases. This CDR3 comprises 15 residues. Germline loops: CDR1 SGHDN, CDR2 FVKESK. This CDR3 is CASSQYPGGNSPLHF. The covered CDR3 bases are TGTGCCAGCAGCCAATACCCAGGAGGAAATTCACCC.

Turning to this clone: The CDR3 end falls 3 residues outside the read, so it is completed with the germline J gene. The chain is built from TRBV19 and TRBJ2-7, with TRBD1 matching 10 bases. The CDR3 loop spans 14 amino acids. After removal of 5 bases from V and 5 bases from J, the junction contained 6 bases not matched to a gene. CDR1 and CDR2 from the germline V gene are LNHDA and SQIVND (reference sequence). CDR3 sequence reads: CASSLGTGVHEQYF. The CDR3 DNA, read in part, is TGTGCCAGTAGTTTGGGGACAGGGGTCCACGAG.

As for this clone: Read sequence stops 3 residues before the CDR3 end, and the germline J gene provides the missing end. The chain has TRBV7-3 and TRBJ1-1, with D perhaps TRBD1 (5 bases). CDR1 SGHTA and CDR2 FQGTGA come from the germline V gene. The germline V and J ends were trimmed by 5 bases and 1 base, with 8 bases remaining between them. This CDR3 spans 13 amino acids. CDR3 DNA (partial): TGTGCCAGCAGCATACAGGAGAACACTGAA. Translating gives CASSIQENTE. The CDR3 in its entirety is CASSIQENTEAFF.

Incomplete CDR3 DNA: TGTGCCAGCAGTTTAGATAGGACAATAGAATTGGAGACC. It is translated as CASSLDRTIELET. The CDR3 as a whole reads CASSLDRTIELETQYF. The rearrangement uses TRBV12-3 or TRBV12-4 and TRBJ2-5, with TRBD1 as a possible D gene (5 bases). The read is 3 residues too short to cover the CDR3 end, so that end is filled in from the germline J gene. There are 16 residues in the CDR3. V lost 1 base and J lost 5, with 17 bases in between.